Below, 32 T cell receptor beta chains from the same sample are listed, as sequenced in a study of T cells in Graves' hyperthyroidism and ophthalmopathy. The source material, RNA transcripts, was used to amplify TCR beta CDR3 regions. During a first-round RT-PCR of the TCR CDR3, the HTBI primer set was used. TCRdb called the multiplex PCR reads again in MiXCR, with one record for every CDR3 protein. This table holds some 300,000 distinct CDR3 sequences, roughly 15% found once. The sequenced sample was blood. The receptors stem from a woman in her 30s with Graves' hyperthyroidism that later progressed to Graves' ophthalmopathy.

This clonotype was detected a few times. The CDR3 sequence: CASSPGGLAGINEQFF. The CDR3 DNA is TGTGCCAGCAGCCCCGGAGGGCTAGCGGGAATAAATGAGCAGTTCTTC. This chain links TRBV9 with TRBJ2-1, with 9 bases that match TRBD2. The CDR3 is 16 amino acids. Per the germline V gene, CDR1 is SGDLS and CDR2 is YYNGEE. J gave up 7 bases and V 4 bases, and 12 bases lay outside the gene matches.

The CDR3 region is CASSLIGTGGMNSPLHF. As DNA, the CDR3 is TGTGCCAGCAGCTTAATCGGGACAGGGGGGATGAATTCACCCCTCCACTTT. This chain connects TRBV13 to TRBJ1-6; 11 positions agree with TRBD1. Losses at the gene ends were 2 bases for V and 7 bases for J; bases not matched to a gene: 7. The CDR3 has 17 residues. The V gene's germline CDR1 is PRHDT and CDR2 FYEKMQ (reference sequence).

The CDR3 region has the DNA TGTGCCGCCTTTAACGCCGGGGAGCTGTTTTTT. Translated, it gives CAAFNAGELFF. This chain connects TRBV30 to TRBJ2-2; D remains unclear. Germline loops: CDR1 GTSNPN, CDR2 SVGIG (reference sequence). This CDR3 comprises 11 residues. Trimming removed 8 bases from V and 6 bases from J, with 10 bases in between.

This chain links TRBV10-3 with TRBJ2-5; TRBD2 matches at 15 bases. Germline V gene data show CDR1 as ENHRY and CDR2 as SYGVKD. The CDR3 extends over 13 amino acids. V trimming: 11 bases; J trimming: 5 bases; junction bases outside the gene matches: 3. The CDR3 loop reads CAVGLAGGETQYF. CDR3 nucleotides: TGTGCCGTCGGACTAGCGGGAGGGGAGACCCAGTACTTC.

This clonotype occurred many times. The chain combines TRBV12-3 or TRBV12-4 with TRBJ1-5; the match to TRBD1 covers 8 bases. The CDR3 spans 19 residues. J lost 7 bases, V lost 0 bases, and 17 bases had no gene match. In DNA form, the CDR3 reads TGTGCCAGCAGTTTAGCGCTAAGTATCGGGACAGGACGATCCCAGCCCCAGCATTTT. As protein: CASSLALSIGTGRSQPQHF.

This clonotype appeared many times. V gene TRBV3-2 combines with J gene TRBJ2-3; TRBD2 is the table's D call, not checked against the DNA. TRBV3-2 is given as a pseudogene. The CDR3 loop spans 14 amino acids. This CDR3 reads CATGGTALTDTQYF. The CDR3, as DNA: TGTGCCACCGGTGGGACTGCATTAACAGATACGCAGTATTTT.

This chain connects TRBV19 to TRBJ2-1; TRBD2 matches at 8 bases. The CDR3 length is 16 residues. Germline loops: CDR1 LNHDA, CDR2 SQIVND (reference sequence). The trim removed 1 base at V and 7 bases at J, leaving 9 bases unmatched. Here the CDR3 reads CASSIGSGGLGNEQFF. The DNA for the CDR3 is TGTGCCAGTAGTATAGGTTCGGGAGGGTTGGGTAATGAGCAGTTCTTC.

The chain carries TRBV12-3 or TRBV12-4 and TRBJ1-4; D ambiguous. V dropped 6 bases and J dropped 8 bases, with 16 bases sitting between them. The CDR3 runs to 14 residues. The chain's CDR3 is CASSVGGMGEKLFF. The CDR3 nucleotides are TGTGCCAGCAGCGTCGGAGGGATGGGGGAAAAACTGTTTTTT.

V is TRBV28 and J is TRBJ1-1, with 7 bases fitting TRBD1. The CDR3 sequence is 15 residues long. Germline CDR1 reads MDHEN; CDR2 reads SYDVKM. V dropped 7 bases and J dropped 5; count of bases not matched to a gene: 13. The DNA for the CDR3 is TGTGCCAGCACCTCGGCGACAGGGTTGGGGACTGAAGCTTTCTTT. Its translation is CASTSATGLGTEAFF.

The chain is built from TRBV7-9 and TRBJ2-2; 11 bases align to TRBD2. Germline-derived CDR1 and CDR2 are SEHNR and FQNEAQ (reference sequence). Trimming took 8 bases from V and 4 from J; bases not matched to a gene: 18. CDR3 size: 19 residues. The CDR3 spells CASPLNPIAGGPTTGELFF. The CDR3 DNA follows: TGTGCCAGCCCTCTTAACCCCATAGCGGGAGGGCCAACCACCGGGGAGCTGTTTTTT.

This clonotype was found many times. The V call is TRBV7-9, the J call TRBJ2-1; no clear D gene. V was pared by 10 bases and J by 5 bases, with 12 bases between. Germline V CDR1 and CDR2: SEHNR, FQNEAQ (reference sequence). This CDR3 contains 12 residues. CDR3 in DNA: TGTGCCATCTCGTATTCCCACAATGAGCAGTTCTTC. Translated: CAISYSHNEQFF.

This clonotype showed up many times. In DNA form, the CDR3 reads TGTGCCAGCAGTCCCGGGGGGGGGGGACTACGCACCTACGAGCAGTACTTC. It yields the protein CASSPGGGGLRTYEQYF. This rearrangement joins TRBV6-1 to TRBJ2-7; 8 bases are a match to TRBD2. The CDR3 is 17 residues long. In germline, CDR1 is MNHNS, CDR2 SASEGT. V shed 5 bases, J shed 2 bases, and the junction held 14 bases outside the gene matches.

The chain joins TRBV7-9 to TRBJ2-6; the D is unclear. The germline gives CDR1 SEHNR, CDR2 FQNEAQ (reference sequence). There are 14 residues in the CDR3. V was clipped by 5 bases and J by 1 base, with 6 bases between them. The CDR3 sequence: CASSRMSGANVLTF. CDR3 DNA sequence: TGTGCCAGCAGCCGCATGTCTGGGGCCAACGTCCTGACTTTC.

The sample holds many counts of this clonotype. The chain joins TRBV2 to TRBJ1-2; D is ambiguous. The germline gives CDR1 SNHLY, CDR2 FYNNEI. The CDR3 has 13 amino acids. Trimming removed 10 bases at V and 0 bases at J, with 12 bases between. In DNA, the CDR3 is TGTGCCACCTCGCTTACAGCTAACTATGGCTACACCTTC. Residues: CATSLTANYGYTF.

This clonotype has just a few counts. The rearrangement uses TRBV9 and TRBJ2-7; 7 bases match TRBD1. Germline V gene lookup returns CDR1 SGDLS and CDR2 YYNGEE. The CDR3 is made up of 13 amino acids. V trimming: 4 bases; J trimming: 7 bases; junction bases outside the gene matches: 8. CDR3 region: CASSFDRVGEQYF. CDR3 DNA: TGTGCCAGCAGCTTTGACAGGGTAGGGGAGCAGTACTTC.

Of note for this clonotype: A much larger clone differs from this one at a single base, so this may be a read error. This chain links TRBV7-2 with TRBJ1-5, with a weak D call TRBD1 (5 bases). Per germline, CDR1 SGHTA and CDR2 FQGNSA. The length of the CDR3 is 14 residues. The CDR3 here is CASGLEGESQPQHF. In DNA form, the CDR3 reads TGTGCCAGCGGCTTAGAAGGGGAAAGTCAGCCCCAGCATTTT.

The chain has TRBV19 and TRBJ2-1, with TRBD1 as a possible D gene (6 bases). CDR3 length equals 12 residues. Germline CDR1 LNHDA, CDR2 SQIVND (reference sequence). Trimming pared 1 base from V and 14 bases from J, leaving 12 bases between. The CDR3: CASSIAGAGKFF. In DNA form, the CDR3 reads TGTGCCAGTAGTATAGCAGGGGCCGGTAAGTTCTTC.

This clonotype was recorded at least ten times. The chain employs TRBV18 and TRBJ2-7; TRBD2 might be the D (5 bases). The CDR3 is 14 amino acids. Germline V lookup: CDR1 KGHSH, CDR2 LQKENI. Trimming pared 2 bases from V and 3 bases from J, leaving 11 bases between. This chain's CDR3 is CASSPGIGGYEQYF. In DNA, the CDR3 is TGTGCCAGCTCACCAGGGATCGGAGGCTACGAGCAGTACTTC.

The chain joins TRBV2 to TRBJ1-3; possible D gene TRBD1, 6 bases. CDR1 is SNHLY, CDR2 FYNNEI, per germline. V gave up 0 bases and J gave up 1 base, with 16 bases separating them. The CDR3 has 18 amino acids. The CDR3 reads CASSEARTAQDSGNTIYF. CDR3 DNA sequence: TGTGCCAGCAGTGAAGCGAGGACAGCCCAGGATTCTGGAAACACCATATATTTT.

This clonotype was observed a handful of times. The conserved phenylalanine or tryptophan is not found at the CDR3 terminus, so this likely reflects a read error. The chain is built from TRBV30 and TRBJ2-5; D remains unclear. The CDR3 is made up of 13 amino acids. V shed 1 base and J shed 2 bases, with 8 bases lying between them. Germline V CDR1 and CDR2: GTSNPN, SVGIG (reference sequence). CDR3 protein: CAWSGERQETQYL. The CDR3 DNA is TGTGCCTGGAGTGGAGAGAGACAAGAGACCCAGTACCTC.

This clonotype was seen repeatedly, ten times or more. The chain has TRBV7-9 and TRBJ2-1, with 10 bases aligning to TRBD1. Germline V CDR1 and CDR2: SEHNR, FQNEAQ (reference sequence). Trimming cost V 4 bases and J 12 bases; bases outside gene matches: 9. The length of the CDR3 is 14 residues. CDR3 bases: TGTGCCAGCAGCTGGCTGGAACGGGACAGGGGGCAGTTCTTC. Translated: CASSWLERDRGQFF.

The chain links TRBV16 to TRBJ2-7; D is possibly TRBD1 (5 bases). V lost 5 bases to trimming and J lost 3 bases, with 11 bases between them. This CDR3 is built from 13 residues. Germline values: CDR1 KGHSY, CDR2 FQNENV. The CDR3 coding sequence is TGTGCCAGCAGCGTTTTGCAGGGCTACGAGCAGTACTTC. This encodes CASSVLQGYEQYF.

This clonotype was seen many times. CDR3 bases: TGTGCCAGCAACACGAGAGGGGGCGCTAACTATGGCTACACCTTC. It specifies CASNTRGGANYGYTF. This chain uses TRBV28 with TRBJ1-2, with TRBD1 matching over 7 bases. CDR1 MDHEN and CDR2 SYDVKM come from the germline V gene. Trimming at V came to 7 bases and at J to 0 bases, leaving 8 bases not matched to a gene. CDR3 size: 15 residues.

A remark on this clonotype: The junction departs from germline at one end; a sequencing error may be responsible. The genes are TRBV6-2 or TRBV6-3 and TRBJ2-1, with 12 bases that match TRBD1. This CDR3 has 16 residues. Germline V gives CDR1 MNHEY, CDR2 SVGEGT. The CDR3 DNA reads TGTACCAGCAGTTGGGGACAGGGGGCAGTGAACAATGAGCAGTTCTTC. Its translation: CTSSWGQGAVNNEQFF.

This clonotype came up a few times. The rearrangement links TRBV5-5 to TRBJ1-2, with 8 bases that match TRBD1. Germline values: CDR1 SGHKS, CDR2 YYEKEE (reference sequence). J gave up 0 bases and V 0 bases, and 7 bases lay outside the gene matches. The CDR3 is 17 residues long. CDR3 sequence reads: CASSLAGGEPPNYGYTF. DNA for the CDR3: TGTGCCAGCAGCTTGGCAGGGGGCGAACCCCCTAACTATGGCTACACCTTC. The entire variable domain, with the rest obtained from reference TRBV5-5 and TRBJ1-2, is as follows: DAGVTQSPTHLIKTRGQQVTLRCSPISGHKSVSWYQQVLGQGPQFIFQYYEKEERGRGNFPDRFSARQFPNYSSELNVNALLLGDSALYLCASSLAGGEPPNYGYTFGSGTRLTVV.

This clonotype was seen ten or more times. The rearrangement uses TRBV7-2 and TRBJ2-2, with unresolved D. This CDR3 is built from 16 residues. V was pared by 1 base and J by 4 bases, with 13 bases between. From germline, CDR1 is SGHTA and CDR2 FQGNSA. CDR3 DNA sequence: TGTGCCAGCAGCTTAGATCACACAGTTGTCACCGGGGAGCTGTTTTTT. This sequence encodes CASSLDHTVVTGELFF.

In this sample, this clonotype turned up many times. The chain links TRBV5-8 to TRBJ2-1, with D unclear. This CDR3 is 14 amino acids long. Trimming removed 5 bases at V and 5 bases at J, with 14 bases between. Germline V CDR1 and CDR2: SGHTS, YDEGEE. The CDR3 spells CASRPLSANNEQFF. CDR3 bases: TGTGCCAGCAGACCCCTTTCGGCCAACAATGAGCAGTTCTTC.

The J gene is TRBJ2-7, the V gene TRBV27, with 7 bases that match TRBD2. The V gene end was trimmed by 3 bases and the J gene end by 7 bases; junction bases not matched to a gene: 3. Germline CDR1 reads MNHEY; CDR2 reads SMNVEV (reference sequence). The CDR3 sequence is 12 residues long. The chain's CDR3 is CASSFGEGEQYF. The CDR3 DNA follows: TGTGCCAGCAGTTTTGGGGAGGGGGAGCAGTACTTC.

This clonotype was seen more than once but under ten times. The V gene is TRBV19, the J gene TRBJ2-2; D unresolved. Germline V gene lookup returns CDR1 LNHDA and CDR2 SQIVND (reference sequence). The CDR3 sequence is 15 residues long. The V and J ends lost 3 bases and 4 bases respectively, with 12 bases between them. In DNA form, the CDR3 reads TGTGCCAGTAGTATGGACGAACACGGCACCGGGGAGCTGTTTTTT. Protein product: CASSMDEHGTGELFF.

This clonotype was recorded at least ten times. The V gene is TRBV3-1, the J gene TRBJ1-5; perhaps TRBD1 as D (6 bases). The CDR3 has 16 amino acids. Per the germline V gene, CDR1 is LGHDT and CDR2 is YNNKEL (reference sequence). V was shortened by 1 base and J by 6 bases, with 16 bases between the two germline ends. The CDR3 is CASSQGQGLGGQPQHF. CDR3 sequence (DNA): TGTGCCAGCAGCCAAGGCCAGGGGTTGGGAGGTCAGCCCCAGCATTTT.

At least ten counts were recorded for this clonotype. The gene calls are TRBV12-3 or TRBV12-4 and TRBJ1-2, with D perhaps matching TRBD1 (6 bases). CDR3 length equals 14 residues. The V end lost 0 bases, the J end lost 8 bases, and 13 bases lay between the germline ends. The CDR3, as DNA: TGTGCCAGCAGTTTAGCTGGGGGCGCGTGGGGCTACACCTTC. It codes for CASSLAGGAWGYTF.

Many counts were recorded for this clonotype. The chain uses TRBV28 and TRBJ1-1; D unresolved. V was trimmed by 5 bases and J by 7 bases, leaving 11 bases between them. Germline loops: CDR1 MDHEN, CDR2 SYDVKM. The CDR3 sequence is 12 residues long. The CDR3 nucleotides read TGTGCCAGCAGTCCCTCCTACCTTGAAGCTTTCTTT. As protein: CASSPSYLEAFF.